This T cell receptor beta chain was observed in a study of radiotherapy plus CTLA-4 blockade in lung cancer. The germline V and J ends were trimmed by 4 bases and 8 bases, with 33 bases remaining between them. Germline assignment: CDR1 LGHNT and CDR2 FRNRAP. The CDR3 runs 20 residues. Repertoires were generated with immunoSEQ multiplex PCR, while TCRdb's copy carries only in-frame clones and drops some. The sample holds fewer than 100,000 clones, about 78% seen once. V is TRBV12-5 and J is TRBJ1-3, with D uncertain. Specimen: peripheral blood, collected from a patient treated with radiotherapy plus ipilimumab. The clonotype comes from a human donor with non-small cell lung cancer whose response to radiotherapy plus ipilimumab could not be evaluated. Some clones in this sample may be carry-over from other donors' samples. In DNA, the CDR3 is TGTGCTAGTGGTTCGCTTTTCGGCCAACAGAACAGACGAACGGGATACACCATATATTTT. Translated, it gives CASGSLFGQQNRRTGYTIYF.